The entry below gives a single TCR beta chain sequence along with its context. This CDR3 contains 12 residues. The germline V and J ends were trimmed by 5 bases and 6 bases, with 11 bases remaining between them. The V gene's germline CDR1 is DFQATT and CDR2 SNEGSKA (reference sequence). The data were taken from a study of blood T cells in healthy people across ages. The second PCR ran about 6 to 11 cycles with a sample-barcoded 5' primer and J-beta primers. TCRdb redid the calling of the 5' RACE reads with MiXCR, one entry per CDR3 protein. The profile shows 650,000 to 800,000 distinct CDR3 sequences, about 42% of them singletons.

This TCR came from a man in his sixties in good health. V gene TRBV20-1 combines with J gene TRBJ2-1; D unclear. Sequences were obtained from blood. The CDR3 DNA reads as TGCAGTGCTTTGGGTCAGGCCAATGAGCAGTTCTTC. This encodes CSALGQANEQFF.